One TCR beta chain is described in this entry. The antigen remains undetermined. The entry originates in a study of T cell responses to AZD1222 COVID-19 vaccine. About the research overall: The analysis combined second doses at about 4 or about 12 weeks.

The protocol was immunoSEQ multiplex PCR, while the TCRdb copy is restricted to in-frame clones and leaves out a portion. Among more than 95,000 clones listed, around 91% were seen once. Study results and caveats: It was only after the peak T cell response that any repertoires were sampled. Unmutated regions of variants are reportedly targeted by nearly half of spike-specific TCRs.

J lost 7 bases, V lost 1 base, and 7 bases had no gene match. The CDR3 length is 14 residues. Germline V lookup: CDR1 MGHRA, CDR2 YSYEKL. The clonotype was recovered from an adult in good health. This rearrangement joins TRBV4-1 to TRBJ2-7, with 7 positions matching TRBD2. This specimen was peripheral blood, taken on day 0 of AZD1222 vaccination. The CDR3 reads CASSQVASGFEQYF. CDR3 nucleotides: TGCGCCAGCAGCCAAGTCGCTAGCGGCTTTGAGCAGTACTTC.